Listed below are T cell receptor beta chains from one sample, sequenced in a study of CD8+ T cells in alopecia areata. Repertoires were generated with immunoSEQ multiplex PCR, while TCRdb's copy carries only in-frame clones and drops some. The sample consists of more than 200,000 clones, 50% to 75% of them appearing once. The specimen comprised CD4+ T cells sorted from blood, sampled at week 4, from a patient treated with tofacitinib. The receptors were gathered from a human donor with alopecia areata. CDR3s include the opening cysteine and the closing phenylalanine or tryptophan. The D gene is left open where the match is weak. Rows may omit the clone size; those that give it use once, few, many or a size class.

v_gene: TRBV25-1
j_gene: TRBJ2-3
abundance: -
d_gene: -
CDR3nt: TGTGCCAGCCGCCATGGCACAGATACGCAGTATTTT
CDR3aa: CASRHGTDTQYF

v_gene: TRBV29-1
j_gene: TRBJ2-5
abundance: -
d_gene: -
CDR3nt: TGCAGCGTGGAAAAAGAGACCCAGTACTTC
CDR3aa: CSVEKETQYF

v_gene: TRBV2
j_gene: TRBJ2-2
abundance: -
d_gene: TRBD1
CDR3nt: TGTGCCAGCATCTTCGATAGGACAGGGATAGGGGAGCTGTTTTTT
CDR3aa: CASIFDRTGIGELFF

v_gene: TRBV25-1
j_gene: TRBJ2-7
abundance: -
d_gene: -
CDR3nt: TGTGCCAGCAGTATCGGTGGTGAGCAGTACTTC
CDR3aa: CASSIGGEQYF

v_gene: TRBV6-6
j_gene: TRBJ2-7
abundance: -
d_gene: TRBD1
CDR3nt: TGTGCCAGCAGAAAGCAGGGACAGGGTTACGAGCAGTACTTC
CDR3aa: CASRKQGQGYEQYF

v_gene: TRBV29-1
j_gene: TRBJ2-1
abundance: few
d_gene: -
CDR3nt: TGCAGCGTCTCAATCACAGCTAACAATGAGCAGTTCTTC
CDR3aa: CSVSITANNEQFF

v_gene: TRBV9
j_gene: TRBJ1-5
abundance: few
d_gene: TRBD1
CDR3nt: TGTGCCAGCAGCGAGGGGACAGGGTATAGCAATCAGCCCCAGCATTTT
CDR3aa: CASSEGTGYSNQPQHF

v_gene: TRBV19
j_gene: TRBJ1-6
abundance: -
d_gene: -
CDR3nt: TGTGCCAGTAGTGGGGAAGGGTATAATTCACCCCTCCACTTT
CDR3aa: CASSGEGYNSPLHF

v_gene: TRBV5-1
j_gene: TRBJ2-6
abundance: once
d_gene: -
CDR3nt: TGCGCCAGCTCGGTGGGGGAGTCTGGGGCCAACGTCCTGACTTTC
CDR3aa: CASSVGESGANVLTF

v_gene: TRBV7-9
j_gene: TRBJ2-5
abundance: -
d_gene: -
CDR3nt: TGTGCCAGCACCCCCAGGGAGACCCAGTACTTC
CDR3aa: CASTPRETQYF

v_gene: TRBV29-1
j_gene: TRBJ2-3
abundance: -
d_gene: TRBD2
CDR3nt: TGCAGCGTTGAAGCTTCCGGGACTAGCGGGGGCCTTACGCAGTATTTT
CDR3aa: CSVEASGTSGGLTQYF

v_gene: TRBV5-5
j_gene: TRBJ1-2
abundance: -
d_gene: -
CDR3nt: TGTGCCAGCAGCTTAGACAGAAACTATGGCTACACCTTC
CDR3aa: CASSLDRNYGYTF

v_gene: TRBV15
j_gene: TRBJ2-5
abundance: few
d_gene: TRBD2
CDR3nt: TGTGCCACCAGCAGTCGGGGGGGCCTGGGAGAGACCCAGTACTTC
CDR3aa: CATSSRGGLGETQYF

v_gene: TRBV30
j_gene: TRBJ2-5
abundance: -
d_gene: TRBD2
CDR3nt: TGTGCCTGGAGTGGCGGCGGGGGTAACCCACAAGAGACCCAGTACTTC
CDR3aa: CAWSGGGGNPQETQYF

v_gene: TRBV4-1
j_gene: TRBJ1-4
abundance: -
d_gene: -
CDR3nt: TGCGCCAGCAGCCAAGATACCGGGACGGTCGCAACTAATGAAAAACTGTTTTTT
CDR3aa: CASSQDTGTVATNEKLFF

v_gene: TRBV9
j_gene: TRBJ1-5
abundance: -
d_gene: -
CDR3nt: TGTGCCAGCAGCAAGGACTGGAATCAGCCCCAGCATTTT
CDR3aa: CASSKDWNQPQHF

v_gene: TRBV30
j_gene: TRBJ2-7
abundance: once
d_gene: -
CDR3nt: TGTGCCTGGAGTGTAAGACTTACATACTACAGGGATCGGTTGAACGAGCAGTACTTC
CDR3aa: CAWSVRLTYYRDRLNEQYF

v_gene: TRBV25-1
j_gene: TRBJ2-3
abundance: -
d_gene: TRBD2
CDR3nt: TGTGCCAGCAGGGGAGGGAGGACAAGCACAGATACGCAGTATTTT
CDR3aa: CASRGGRTSTDTQYF

v_gene: TRBV5-6
j_gene: TRBJ1-1
abundance: -
d_gene: -
CDR3nt: TGTGCCAGCAGCTTTTCCTATTGGAACACTGAAGCTTTCTTT
CDR3aa: CASSFSYWNTEAFF

v_gene: TRBV29-1
j_gene: TRBJ2-3
abundance: few
d_gene: TRBD1
CDR3nt: TGCAGCGTTGAGTCGACAGGGGTTACAGATACGCAGTATTTT
CDR3aa: CSVESTGVTDTQYF

v_gene: TRBV29-1
j_gene: TRBJ2-3
abundance: few
d_gene: TRBD2
CDR3nt: TGCAGCGTGCGCGCGGGAGCCCTCACAGATACGCAGTATTTT
CDR3aa: CSVRAGALTDTQYF

v_gene: TRBV5-4
j_gene: TRBJ2-3
abundance: -
d_gene: TRBD2
CDR3nt: TGTGCCAGCAGCGCACCTAGCGGGGGCGCAGATACGCAGTATTTT
CDR3aa: CASSAPSGGADTQYF

v_gene: TRBV5-1
j_gene: TRBJ2-2
abundance: -
d_gene: -
CDR3nt: TGCGCCAGCAGCTTGACAGGCGGGGAGCTGTTTTTT
CDR3aa: CASSLTGGELFF

v_gene: TRBV5-1
j_gene: TRBJ2-2
abundance: -
d_gene: TRBD1
CDR3nt: TGCGCCAGCAGCTTGGTGACAGGGAAGGCCGGGGAGCTGTTTTTT
CDR3aa: CASSLVTGKAGELFF

v_gene: TRBV29-1
j_gene: TRBJ1-2
abundance: once
d_gene: TRBD1
CDR3nt: TGCAGCGTCCCCGCGGACAGGGCCTATGGCTACACCTTC
CDR3aa: CSVPADRAYGYTF

v_gene: TRBV7-9
j_gene: TRBJ2-5
abundance: -
d_gene: -
CDR3nt: TGTGCCAGCAGACCACGGGGGTCGTGGCAAGAGACCCAGTACTTC
CDR3aa: CASRPRGSWQETQYF

v_gene: TRBV29-1
j_gene: TRBJ1-2
abundance: few
d_gene: -
CDR3nt: TGCAGCGCCAACTTCGGGGGGGACTATGGCTACACCTTC
CDR3aa: CSANFGGDYGYTF

v_gene: TRBV29-1
j_gene: TRBJ2-5
abundance: -
d_gene: -
CDR3nt: TGCAGCGAATGGATGCCGGGGGAGACCCAGTACTTC
CDR3aa: CSEWMPGETQYF

v_gene: TRBV5-1
j_gene: TRBJ2-1
abundance: once
d_gene: -
CDR3nt: TGCGCCAGCAGACCCGCGGGGAGCTCCTACAATGAGCAGTTCTTC
CDR3aa: CASRPAGSSYNEQFF

v_gene: TRBV7-9
j_gene: TRBJ2-2
abundance: -
d_gene: -
CDR3nt: TGTGCCAGCAGCGTCGGAAGGGGGGAGCTGTTTTTT
CDR3aa: CASSVGRGELFF

v_gene: TRBV15
j_gene: TRBJ2-7
abundance: -
d_gene: -
CDR3nt: TGTGCCACCAGCAGAGATAGGGGAGGCTACGAGCAGTACTTC
CDR3aa: CATSRDRGGYEQYF

v_gene: TRBV5-6
j_gene: TRBJ2-7
abundance: -
d_gene: TRBD1
CDR3nt: TGTGCCAGCAGCTGGGACAGGGGCCTCTACGAGCAGTACTTC
CDR3aa: CASSWDRGLYEQYF

v_gene: TRBV15
j_gene: TRBJ2-7
abundance: -
d_gene: -
CDR3nt: TGTGCCACCAGCAGAGGGGGAAGCTACGAGCAGTACTTC
CDR3aa: CATSRGGSYEQYF

v_gene: TRBV27
j_gene: TRBJ1-6
abundance: few
d_gene: -
CDR3nt: TGTGCCAGCAGTTTATTCTGGGGGCGCGATTCACCCCTCCACTTT
CDR3aa: CASSLFWGRDSPLHF

v_gene: TRBV5-1
j_gene: TRBJ2-5
abundance: -
d_gene: TRBD1
CDR3nt: TGCGCCAGCAGCCCGACAGGGGCCGCCGCAGGAGAGACCCAGTACTTC
CDR3aa: CASSPTGAAAGETQYF

v_gene: TRBV25-1
j_gene: TRBJ1-1
abundance: -
d_gene: TRBD1
CDR3nt: TGTGCCAGCAGTGAAACGGACAGGGGACGAACTGAAGCTTTCTTT
CDR3aa: CASSETDRGRTEAFF

v_gene: TRBV27
j_gene: TRBJ1-5
abundance: few
d_gene: -
CDR3nt: TGTGCCAGCAGTCCCCAGGTGGCAGGGCAGCCCCAGCATTTT
CDR3aa: CASSPQVAGQPQHF

v_gene: TRBV2
j_gene: TRBJ1-5
abundance: -
d_gene: -
CDR3nt: TGTGCCAGCAGTGTGGAGGGAGACATCCTGGGACCCCAGCATTTT
CDR3aa: CASSVEGDILGPQHF

v_gene: TRBV27
j_gene: TRBJ2-1
abundance: -
d_gene: -
CDR3nt: TGTGCCAGCAGTACACCCTCCGGGGGCCCGTACAATGAGCAGTTCTTC
CDR3aa: CASSTPSGGPYNEQFF

v_gene: TRBV11-1
j_gene: TRBJ2-7
abundance: -
d_gene: -
CDR3nt: TGTGCCAGCAGCTTAACCGAGACAGAGTACTACGAGCAGTACTTC
CDR3aa: CASSLTETEYYEQYF

v_gene: TRBV30
j_gene: TRBJ1-4
abundance: few
d_gene: -
CDR3nt: TGTGCCACCGGCAGGGATGAAAAACTGTTTTTT
CDR3aa: CATGRDEKLFF

v_gene: TRBV7-9
j_gene: TRBJ2-1
abundance: -
d_gene: TRBD1
CDR3nt: TGTGCCAGCAGCTTAGCCGACAGGGAGTATGAGCAGTTCTTC
CDR3aa: CASSLADREYEQFF

v_gene: TRBV9
j_gene: TRBJ2-1
abundance: -
d_gene: -
CDR3nt: TGTGCCAGCAGCGTAGGAGGTGGGGCCAGGGCGAACCGTATGGACAATGAGCAGTTCTTC
CDR3aa: CASSVGGGARANRMDNEQFF

v_gene: TRBV7-8
j_gene: TRBJ1-6
abundance: once
d_gene: -
CDR3nt: TGTGCCAGCAGCTTCCGATCTGCACCCCTCCACTTT
CDR3aa: CASSFRSAPLHF